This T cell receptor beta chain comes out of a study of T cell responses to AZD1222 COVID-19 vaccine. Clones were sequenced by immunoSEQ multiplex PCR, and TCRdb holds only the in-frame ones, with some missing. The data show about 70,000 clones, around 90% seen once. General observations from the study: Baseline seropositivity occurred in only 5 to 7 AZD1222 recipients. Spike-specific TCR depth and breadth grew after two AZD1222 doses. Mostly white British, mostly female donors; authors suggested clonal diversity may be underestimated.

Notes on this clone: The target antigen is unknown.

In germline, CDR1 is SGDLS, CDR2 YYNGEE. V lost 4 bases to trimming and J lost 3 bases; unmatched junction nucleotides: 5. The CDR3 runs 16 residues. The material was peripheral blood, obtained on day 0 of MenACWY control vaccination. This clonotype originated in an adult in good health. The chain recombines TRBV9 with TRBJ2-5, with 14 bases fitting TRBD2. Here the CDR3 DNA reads TGTGCCAGCAGCACCGGGACTAGCGGGGGTAAAGAGACCCAGTACTTC. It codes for CASSTGTSGGKETQYF. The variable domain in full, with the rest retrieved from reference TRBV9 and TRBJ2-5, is DSGVTQTPKHLITATGQRVTLRCSPRSGDLSVYWYQQSLDQGLQFLIQYYNGEERAKGNILERFSAQQFPDLHSELNLSSLELGDSALYFCASSTGTSGGKETQYFGPGTRLLVL.